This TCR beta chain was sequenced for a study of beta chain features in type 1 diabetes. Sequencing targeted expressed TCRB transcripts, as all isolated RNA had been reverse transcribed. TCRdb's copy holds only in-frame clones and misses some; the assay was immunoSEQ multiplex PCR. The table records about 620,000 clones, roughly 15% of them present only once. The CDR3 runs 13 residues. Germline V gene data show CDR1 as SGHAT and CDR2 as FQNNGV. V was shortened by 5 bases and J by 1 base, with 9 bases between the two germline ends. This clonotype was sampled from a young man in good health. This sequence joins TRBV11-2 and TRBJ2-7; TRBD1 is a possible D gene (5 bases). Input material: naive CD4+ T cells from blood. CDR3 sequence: CASSTRQSYEQYF. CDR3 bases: TGTGCCAGCAGCACCAGACAGTCCTACGAGCAGTACTTC.